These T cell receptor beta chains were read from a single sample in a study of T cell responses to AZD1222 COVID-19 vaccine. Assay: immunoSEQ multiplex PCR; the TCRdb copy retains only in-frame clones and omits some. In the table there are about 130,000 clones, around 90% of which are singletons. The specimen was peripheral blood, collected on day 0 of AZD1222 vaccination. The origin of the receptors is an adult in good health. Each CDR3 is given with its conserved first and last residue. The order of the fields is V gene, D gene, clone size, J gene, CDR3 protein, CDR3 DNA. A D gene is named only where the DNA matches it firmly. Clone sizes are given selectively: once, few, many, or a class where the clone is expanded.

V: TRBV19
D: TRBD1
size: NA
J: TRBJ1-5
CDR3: CASTLLPRDRGPGPNQPQHF
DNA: TGTGCCAGTACCTTACTCCCCCGGGACAGGGGTCCGGGACCCAATCAGCCCCAGCATTTT

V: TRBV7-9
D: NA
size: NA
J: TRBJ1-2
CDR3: CASSLGMVGYTF
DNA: TGTGCCAGCAGCTTAGGCATGGTCGGCTACACCTTC

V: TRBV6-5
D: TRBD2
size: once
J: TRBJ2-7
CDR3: CASRGPGGRAYEQYF
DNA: TGTGCCAGCAGGGGCCCGGGGGGACGTGCCTACGAGCAGTACTTC

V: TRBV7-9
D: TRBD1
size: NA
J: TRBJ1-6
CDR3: CASSMTGPNSPLHF
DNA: TGTGCCAGCAGCATGACAGGGCCGAATTCACCCCTCCACTTT

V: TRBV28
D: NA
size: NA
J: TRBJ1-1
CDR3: CASSFFRAEAFF
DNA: TGTGCCAGCAGTTTTTTTAGGGCTGAAGCTTTCTTT

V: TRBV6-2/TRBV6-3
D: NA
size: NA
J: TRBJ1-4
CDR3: CASSYSREKLFF
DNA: TGTGCCAGCAGTTACTCGAGAGAAAAACTGTTTTTT

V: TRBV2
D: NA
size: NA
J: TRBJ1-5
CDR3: CASRAEGWSDNQPQHF
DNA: TGTGCCAGCAGGGCAGAGGGGTGGAGTGACAATCAGCCCCAGCATTTT

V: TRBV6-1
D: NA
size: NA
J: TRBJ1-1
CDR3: CASSETRKDEAFF
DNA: TGTGCCAGCAGTGAAACCCGCAAGGATGAAGCTTTCTTT

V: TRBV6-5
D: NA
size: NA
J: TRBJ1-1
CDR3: CASRGPTEAFF
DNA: TGTGCCAGCAGAGGGCCGACTGAAGCTTTCTTT

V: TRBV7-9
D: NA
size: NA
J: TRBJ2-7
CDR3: CARNRDTDYEQYF
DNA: TGTGCCAGGAACCGGGACACGGACTACGAGCAGTACTTC

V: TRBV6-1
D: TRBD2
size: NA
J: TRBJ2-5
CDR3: CASSESLGTSGSIQTQYF
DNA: TGTGCCAGCAGTGAATCACTCGGGACTAGCGGGAGCATACAGACCCAGTACTTC

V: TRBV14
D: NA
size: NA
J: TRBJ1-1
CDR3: CASSQTKGTEAFF
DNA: TGTGCCAGCAGCCAAACCAAGGGGACTGAAGCTTTCTTT

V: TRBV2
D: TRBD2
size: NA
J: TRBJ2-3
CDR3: CASSDRLAGTDTQYF
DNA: TGTGCCAGCAGTGATAGGCTAGCGGGCACAGATACGCAGTATTTT

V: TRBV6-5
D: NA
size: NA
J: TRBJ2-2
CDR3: CASTYSRYPGELFF
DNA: TGTGCCAGCACTTACTCTAGGTATCCAGGGGAGCTGTTTTTT

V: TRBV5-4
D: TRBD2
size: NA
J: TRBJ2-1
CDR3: CASSPGTSGYNEQFF
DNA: TGTGCCAGCAGCCCCGGGACTAGCGGCTACAATGAGCAGTTCTTC

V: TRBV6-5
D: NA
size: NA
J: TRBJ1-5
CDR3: CASSQGSNQPQHF
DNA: TGTGCCAGCAGCCAGGGGAGCAATCAGCCCCAGCATTTT

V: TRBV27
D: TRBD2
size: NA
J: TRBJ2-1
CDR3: CASVRKAGEASSSYNEQFF
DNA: TGTGCCAGCGTTCGCAAAGCGGGAGAAGCCTCGAGCTCCTACAATGAGCAGTTCTTC

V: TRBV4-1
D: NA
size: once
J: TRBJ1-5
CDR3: CASSQVPGPGSQHF
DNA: TGCGCCAGCAGCCAAGTCCCGGGGCCGGGATCCCAGCATTTT

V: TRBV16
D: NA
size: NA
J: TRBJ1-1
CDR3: CASSQRGGDRTEAFF
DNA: TGTGCCAGCAGCCAACGGGGAGGGGATAGGACTGAAGCTTTCTTT

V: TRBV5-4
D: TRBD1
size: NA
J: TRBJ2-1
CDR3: CASSLVVGTGAYNEQFF
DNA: TGTGCCAGCAGCTTGGTTGTCGGGACAGGAGCCTACAATGAGCAGTTCTTC

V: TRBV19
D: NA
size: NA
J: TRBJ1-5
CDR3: CASSTRQVGNQPQHF
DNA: TGTGCCAGTAGTACCCGACAGGTGGGCAATCAGCCCCAGCATTTT

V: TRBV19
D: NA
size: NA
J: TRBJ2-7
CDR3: CASSVDNSYEQYF
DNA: TGTGCCAGTAGTGTGGACAATTCCTACGAGCAGTACTTC

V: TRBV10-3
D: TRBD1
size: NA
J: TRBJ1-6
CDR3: CAISEGDREGSPLHF
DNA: TGTGCCATCAGTGAGGGGGACAGGGAGGGTTCACCCCTCCACTTT

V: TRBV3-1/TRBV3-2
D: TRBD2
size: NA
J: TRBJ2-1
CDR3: CASSLWTSGIDEQFF
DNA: TGTGCCAGCAGCCTCTGGACTAGCGGGATAGATGAGCAGTTCTTC

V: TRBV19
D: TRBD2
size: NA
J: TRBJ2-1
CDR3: CASSISRVSGLAVNEQFF
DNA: TGTGCCAGTAGTATCTCCCGAGTATCGGGACTAGCGGTTAATGAGCAGTTCTTC

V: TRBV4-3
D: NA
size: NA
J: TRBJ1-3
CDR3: CASSQDAENAGNTIYF
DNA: TGCGCCAGCAGCCAAGATGCCGAGAACGCTGGAAACACCATATATTTT

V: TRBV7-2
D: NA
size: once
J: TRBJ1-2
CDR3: CASSLDGYGYTF
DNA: TGTGCCAGCAGCCTGGACGGCTATGGCTACACCTTC

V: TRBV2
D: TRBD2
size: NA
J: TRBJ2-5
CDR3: CASSERLAGAQETQYF
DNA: TGTGCCAGCAGTGAACGGCTAGCGGGAGCGCAAGAGACCCAGTACTTC

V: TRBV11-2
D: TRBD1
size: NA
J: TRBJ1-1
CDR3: CASSYGTGALNTEAFF
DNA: TGTGCCAGCAGCTACGGGACAGGGGCGCTGAACACTGAAGCTTTCTTT

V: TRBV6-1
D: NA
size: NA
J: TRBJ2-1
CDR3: CASSEDSFEQFF
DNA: TGTGCCAGCAGTGAAGATTCTTTTGAGCAGTTCTTC

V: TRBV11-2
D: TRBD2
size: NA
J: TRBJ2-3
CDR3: CASSFGGLAADTQYF
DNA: TGTGCCAGCAGCTTTGGGGGACTAGCCGCAGATACGCAGTATTTT

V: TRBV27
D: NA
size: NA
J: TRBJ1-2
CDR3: CASSLERGGFFYGYTF
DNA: TGTGCCAGCAGTTTAGAAAGGGGAGGCTTTTTTTATGGCTACACCTTC

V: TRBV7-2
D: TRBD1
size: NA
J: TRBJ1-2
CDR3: CASSFGDSGYGYTF
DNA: TGTGCCAGCAGCTTTGGGGACAGCGGCTATGGCTACACCTTC